This passage covers 10 T cell receptor beta chains from one sample sequenced in a study of glioma-infiltrating T cells. Amplification of TCR alpha and beta CDR3 regions from RNA used iRepertoire nested multiplex PCR. TCRdb passed the multiplex PCR reads through MiXCR, listing each CDR3 protein once. The sample contains a few hundred thousand distinct CDR3 sequences, around 45% of which appear only once. The material sequenced was glioma tissue, nonneoplastic brain tissue, or PBMCs (not recorded which). These receptors came from a human donor with low-grade glioma or glioblastoma, undergoing nonglioma brain surgery, or in good health (not recorded which).

Details on this clonotype: The junction shows a germline mismatch at one end, possibly a read error. The V call is TRBV28, the J call TRBJ1-4; D is unclear. The CDR3 covers 15 residues. Germline loops: CDR1 MDHEN, CDR2 SYDVKM. CDR3 region: CASSFLWATNKKLFF. The CDR3 bases are TGTGCCAGCAGTTTTCTATGGGCAACTAATAAAAAACTGTTTTTT.

This clonotype was detected a few times. The chain employs TRBV4-2 and TRBJ1-3, with TRBD1 as a possible D gene (5 bases). The ends were cut back, 4 bases at V and 3 bases at J, with 16 bases in the middle. The CDR3 has 16 residues. Germline V lookup: CDR1 LGHNA, CDR2 YNFKEQ. In DNA form, the CDR3 reads TGTGCCAGCAGCCGGGGGGACCTTAACGATGGAAACACCATATATTTT. Its translation is CASSRGDLNDGNTIYF.

With regard to this clonotype: This may be a read error, as it is one base from a much larger clone. The genes are TRBV6-2 or TRBV6-3 and TRBJ1-1; D unresolved. This CDR3 region has 12 residues. V dropped 6 bases and J dropped 5 bases, with 10 bases sitting between them. The V gene's germline CDR1 is MNHEY and CDR2 SVGEGT. The CDR3 DNA reads as TGTGCCAGCAGGGGCAGTTGGACTGAAGCTTTCTTT. Protein product: CASRGSWTEAFF.

The V call is TRBV7-3, the J call TRBJ2-2; D is ambiguous. The CDR3 has 15 residues. Trimming cost V 2 bases and J 1 base, with 8 bases left between them. Germline values: CDR1 SGHTA, CDR2 FQGTGA. CDR3: CASSLARRNTGELFF. For the CDR3, the DNA is TGTGCCAGCAGCTTAGCACGAAGGAACACCGGGGAGCTGTTTTTT.

The sample holds many counts of this clonotype. The gene calls are TRBV20-1 and TRBJ2-1; 7 bases map to TRBD2. V was clipped by 2 bases and J by 5 bases; unmatched bases: 9. Germline CDR1 and CDR2: DFQATT and SNEGSKA (reference sequence). The CDR3 loop spans 15 amino acids. The CDR3: CSARLASGNHNEQFF. Here the CDR3 DNA reads TGCAGTGCTAGACTGGCTAGCGGAAATCACAATGAGCAGTTCTTC.

About this clonotype: One end of the junction fails to match germline, which may point to a read error. This chain joins TRBV20-1 and TRBJ2-1; D is possibly TRBD1 or TRBD2 (5 bases each). The CDR3 extends over 12 amino acids. Germline V gene sequence: CDR1 DFQATT, CDR2 SNEGSKA (reference sequence). CDR3 loop: CSASSIRDGIDF. The CDR3 DNA is TGCAGTGCCAGCAGTATCCGGGACGGTATTGACTTC.

V is TRBV7-9 and J is TRBJ2-5; possible D gene TRBD1, 6 bases. CDR1 and CDR2 from the germline V gene are SEHNR and FQNEAQ (reference sequence). Deletions cut 5 bases from V and 1 base from J, with 14 bases between. This CDR3 contains 15 residues. In DNA, the CDR3 is TGTGCCAGCAGCAGGACGAACAGGGCCCAAGAGACCCAGTACTTC. It is translated as CASSRTNRAQETQYF.

This clonotype was seen many times. The chain joins TRBV27 to TRBJ1-1; the D is unclear. The CDR3 consists of 13 residues. The germline V gene has CDR1 MNHEY and CDR2 SMNVEV (reference sequence). The ends were cut back, 1 base at V and 1 base at J, with 4 bases in the middle. The DNA for the CDR3 is TGTGCCAGCAGTTTATGGCCGAACACTGAAGCTTTCTTT. Translating it yields CASSLWPNTEAFF.

The rearrangement joins TRBV7-2 to TRBJ2-1; 8 positions agree with TRBD2. After removal of 4 bases from V and 6 bases from J, the junction contained 5 bases not matched to a gene. The germline V gene has CDR1 SGHTA and CDR2 FQGNSA. CDR3 length: 14 residues. The CDR3 is CASSSGLGTNEQFF. Written as DNA, the CDR3 is TGTGCCAGCAGCTCGGGACTAGGGACCAATGAGCAGTTCTTC.

The rearrangement joins TRBV2 to TRBJ2-1, with D unresolved. Per germline, CDR1 SNHLY and CDR2 FYNNEI. Trimming shortened V by 6 bases and J by 7 bases, and 13 bases separated the two germline ends. This CDR3 has 13 amino acids. The CDR3 region has the DNA TGTGCCAGCAGGCCCCAGCGAGCGAATGAGCAGTTCTTC. Protein product: CASRPQRANEQFF.